This paragraph reports one T cell receptor (beta chain). This clone was recorded a few times. Its antigen is still unknown. Base qualities are not recorded, but no much larger clone differs from it by a single base. Trimming accounts for 0 bases at V and 2 bases at J, while the number of junction bases matched to no gene is 5. From the cysteine through the phenylalanine, the CDR3 covers 16 amino acids. Just CDR3 DNA is preserved here, 48 bases in frame from base 1. CDR1 SGHNT and CDR2 YENEEA were looked up in the germline V gene. The data were obtained in a study of OX40 agonist ivuxolimab in advanced cancers. In terms of the full investigation: Ivuxolimab was an agonistic, fully human IgG2 monoclonal antibody directed against OX40 (CD134), a costimulatory receptor. Peripheral TCRbeta sequencing aimed to test whether ivuxolimab altered TCR sequence diversity and caused clonal T-cell expansion. Of the 50 or so patients in dose escalation, 19 had hepatocellular carcinoma, around 15 had melanoma, 9 had renal cell carcinoma and 9 had head and neck cancer. The monotherapy dose-escalation portion (N ≈ 50 patients) of the phase I ivuxolimab trial is reported in the paper. Prior anti-PD-1, anti-PD-L1 or anti-CTLA-4 therapy was permitted, and checkpoint inhibitors had been received by roughly 42% of dose-escalation patients. A male proportion of roughly 80% and a mean age of around 60 years, ranging from about 23 to 90, were recorded for the dose-escalation cohort. Partial responses were achieved by three dose-escalation patients, of whom one had hepatocellular carcinoma and two had cutaneous melanoma. Intravenous ivuxolimab was administered to patients every 2 weeks at six dose levels: 0.01, 0.1, 0.3, 1.5, 3 and 10 mg/kg.

Genomic DNA was extracted from sorted cells for sequencing of the TCRbeta CDR3 region. TCRbeta CDR3 regions were sequenced using the immunoSEQ Assay. Held by TCRdb, this immuneACCESS table contains in-frame sequences only and omits some clones. Under half of the omission traces to an unresolved V gene where checked; the cause of the rest is unknown. In all, the sample holds fewer than 55,000 clones, and approximately 87% of those were seen once. The leading ten clones occupy around 1.7% of the sample. Patients with autoimmune disease history or receiving systemic immunosuppression were excluded from the trial. Peripheral blood for TCR sequencing was drawn from every dose cohort at baseline, at cycle 4 day 1 and at cycle 7 day 1. Samples came from an open-label, multicenter, first-in-human phase I dose-escalation trial of ivuxolimab. Adults with locally advanced or metastatic melanoma, renal cell carcinoma, hepatocellular carcinoma or head and neck squamous cell carcinoma were enrolled in the trial. Before TCR sequencing, CD4+ and CD8+ T cells were separately sorted from peripheral blood.

Broad study findings and their caveats: Clonal expansion of both CD4+ and CD8+ blood T cells was observed from baseline to week 6 at doses 0.1 to 3.0 mg/kg. In partial responders in the 0.1-3.0 mg/kg groups, normalized peripheral clonal expansion was found to be among the lowest, especially among CD8+ T cells. Low levels of normalized T-cell clonal expansion were also seen in some patients who did not respond. On average, CD8+ T cells showed more expanded clones than CD4+ T cells after ivuxolimab. Which antigens the clonally expanded peripheral T cells were specific for was not determined.

This clonotype was obtained from an adult with an advanced solid tumor such as melanoma, head and neck, liver or kidney cancer. The sample consisted of CD4+ or CD8+ T cells sorted from blood, taken in a trial of the OX40 agonist ivuxolimab. The sequence joins TRBV11-3 to TRBJ1-2, and TRBD1 matches 8 of the central bases. The sequenced DNA: TGTGCCAGCAGCTTAGAGGGGCGGACAGGGAACTATGGCTACACCTTC. This encodes CASSLEGRTGNYGYTF.